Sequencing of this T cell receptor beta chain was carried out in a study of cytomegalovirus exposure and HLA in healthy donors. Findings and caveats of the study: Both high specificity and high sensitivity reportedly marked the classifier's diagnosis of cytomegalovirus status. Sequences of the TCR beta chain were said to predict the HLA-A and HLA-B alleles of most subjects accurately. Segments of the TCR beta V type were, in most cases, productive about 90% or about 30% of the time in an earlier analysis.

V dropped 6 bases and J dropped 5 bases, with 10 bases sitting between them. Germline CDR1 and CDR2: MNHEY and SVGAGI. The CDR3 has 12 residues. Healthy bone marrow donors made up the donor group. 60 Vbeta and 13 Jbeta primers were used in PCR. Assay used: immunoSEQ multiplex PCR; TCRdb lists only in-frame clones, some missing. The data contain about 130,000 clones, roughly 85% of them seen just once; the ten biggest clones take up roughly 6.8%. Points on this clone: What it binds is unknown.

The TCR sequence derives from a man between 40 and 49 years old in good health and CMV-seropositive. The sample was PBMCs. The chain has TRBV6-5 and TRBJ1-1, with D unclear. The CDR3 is CASRTGRTEAFF. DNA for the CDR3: TGTGCCAGCAGAACGGGGAGAACTGAAGCTTTCTTT.